This paragraph reports one T cell receptor beta chain. After removal of 5 bases from V and 6 bases from J, the junction contained 4 bases not matched to a gene. The germline V gene encodes CDR1 SGHTA and CDR2 FQGNSA. CDR3 length equals 13 residues. Authors' data handling: Amplification of reference gene primers provided the estimated nucleated cell counts. The assay was immunoSEQ multiplex PCR, and TCRdb's table has in-frame clones only and misses some. V, J and clone size were drawn from that table, and D and trimming were deduced from the DNA. The data hold fewer than 80,000 clones, with 90% observed a single time. The record originates from a study of blood T cell repertoires in COVID-19. Across the study: The samples span acute and convalescent COVID-19 from the United States, Italy and Spain. The cDNA or gDNA used as material had been derived from T cells, B-cell-depleted T cells, or PBMCs.

The chain couples TRBV7-2 to TRBJ2-4; 7 nucleotides line up with TRBD1. Sequencing input: peripheral blood. This TCR came from a human donor in a cohort sampled during active COVID-19. The CDR3 DNA reads as TGTGCCAGCAGCCCGGGACAGATAAACATTCAGTACTTC. This translates into CASSPGQINIQYF. Based on the CDR3 plus reference TRBV7-2 and TRBJ2-4, the full variable domain is GAGVSQSPSNKVTEKGKDVELRCDPISGHTALYWYRQSLGQGLEFLIYFQGNSAPDKSGLPSDRFSAERTGGSVSTLTIQRTQQEDSAVYLCASSPGQINIQYFGAGTRLSVL.